This entry lists 32 T cell receptor beta chains sequenced from one sample in a study of cytomegalovirus exposure and HLA in healthy donors. The PCR had 60 Vbeta and 13 Jbeta primers. Method: immunoSEQ multiplex PCR; TCRdb's copy keeps in-frame clones and lacks some. The sample yields around 71,000 clones, about 64% seen once. Sequenced: PBMCs. These receptors came from a man younger than 45 in good health and CMV-seropositive.

The genes are TRBV7-2 and TRBJ2-2; the D is unclear. Germline values: CDR1 SGHTA, CDR2 FQGNSA. V gave up 3 bases and J gave up 1 base, with 6 bases separating them. The CDR3 is 14 residues long. The CDR3 here is CASSFNRNTGELFF. The DNA of the CDR3 is TGTGCCAGCAGCTTCAACAGGAACACCGGGGAGCTGTTTTTT.

The sample holds one count of this clone. This chain links TRBV9 with TRBJ2-7; possible D gene TRBD2, 5 bases. V gave up 0 bases and J gave up 4 bases, with 11 bases separating them. CDR1 and CDR2 from the germline V gene are SGDLS and YYNGEE. The CDR3 contains 14 residues. CDR3 nucleotide sequence: TGTGCCAGCAGCGTAGCAGGCCGAGGGTACGAGCAGTACTTC. It encodes CASSVAGRGYEQYF.

The rearrangement joins TRBV7-2 to TRBJ1-6, with 7 nucleotides matching TRBD1. The CDR3 runs 15 residues. Per the germline V gene, CDR1 is SGHTA and CDR2 is FQGNSA. Trimming cost V 8 bases and J 9 bases; bases outside gene matches: 13. As DNA, the CDR3 is TGTGCCAGCTCTAAGGGGGCCCAGCCAGGTTCACCCCTCCACTTT. Amino acid sequence: CASSKGAQPGSPLHF.

This clone showed up just a few times. The rearrangement joins TRBV4-2 to TRBJ2-1; 9 bases align to TRBD2. The CDR3 length is 16 residues. J lost 8 bases, V lost 0 bases, and 8 bases had no gene match. Germline V gene data show CDR1 as LGHNA and CDR2 as YNFKEQ. In nucleotides, the CDR3 is TGTGCCAGCAGCCAAGAAATCGTAGCGGGAGCGGATGAGCAGTTCTTC. It codes for CASSQEIVAGADEQFF.

This clone has just a few counts. The CDR3 loop is CASRKVGEGQPQHF. CDR3 bases: TGTGCCAGCAGAAAGGTAGGGGAAGGACAGCCCCAGCATTTT. The rearrangement joins TRBV6-5 to TRBJ1-5, with D tentatively TRBD1 (5 bases). Germline lookup yields CDR1 MNHEY and CDR2 SVGAGI. There are 14 residues in the CDR3. V was trimmed by 6 bases and J by 7 bases, leaving 16 bases between them.

The genes are TRBV2 and TRBJ2-5; 11 nucleotides align to TRBD2. The CDR3 totals 15 residues. Per germline, CDR1 SNHLY and CDR2 FYNNEI. The ends lost 6 bases at V and 4 bases at J; junction bases unmatched: 7. The CDR3 sequence: CASSTKLAGVETQYF. Here the CDR3 DNA reads TGTGCCAGCAGCACGAAACTAGCGGGAGTAGAGACCCAGTACTTC.

The chain joins TRBV29-1 to TRBJ2-5; a weak D match, TRBD2 (5 bases). Germline-derived CDR1 and CDR2 are SQVTM and ANQGSEA. There are 13 residues in the CDR3. V was cut by 5 bases and J by 5 bases, with 15 bases left in between. The CDR3 DNA is TGCAGCGTTCTCCCCCCGGGGTACGAGACCCAGTACTTC. Translation: CSVLPPGYETQYF.

This clone appeared a few times. The V and J genes are TRBV30 and TRBJ1-1, with a possible D match to TRBD1 (6 bases). The germline V gene has CDR1 GTSNPN and CDR2 SVGIG (reference sequence). The CDR3 is 14 residues long. Trimming shortened V by 0 bases and J by 4 bases, and 12 bases separated the two germline ends. CDR3 bases: TGTGCCTGGAGTGTATCAGGGGCGGGCACTGAAGCTTTCTTT. Protein: CAWSVSGAGTEAFF.

J is TRBJ1-5 and V is TRBV29-1, with 8 bases fitting TRBD1. CDR1 and CDR2 from the germline V gene are SQVTM and ANQGSEA. This CDR3 is 14 amino acids long. With 5 bases clipped from V and 1 base from J, the junction kept 4 bases outside the gene matches. The CDR3, as DNA: TGCAGCGTTCAGGGGGCTGAAAGCAATCAGCCCCAGCATTTT. Its protein is CSVQGAESNQPQHF. Together with reference TRBV29-1 and TRBJ1-5, the CDR3 gives the full variable domain: SAVISQKPSRDICQRGTSLTIQCQVDSQVTMMFWYRQQPGQSLTLIATANQGSEATYESGFVIDKFPISRPNLTFSTLTVSNMSPEDSSIYLCSVQGAESNQPQHFGDGTRLSIL.

This clone has a handful of counts. The chain joins TRBV5-1 to TRBJ1-1, with a tentative D call TRBD1 (6 bases). The CDR3 runs to 14 residues. The V gene lost 4 bases and the J gene lost 5 bases, with 15 bases spanning the gap. The germline V gene encodes CDR1 SGHRS and CDR2 YFSETQ. The CDR3 region is CASSNRVSRTEAFF. CDR3 nucleotides: TGCGCCAGCAGCAACAGGGTAAGTCGGACTGAAGCTTTCTTT.

V is TRBV6-1 and J is TRBJ2-7; D may be TRBD2 (5 bases). The CDR3 consists of 15 residues. Per the germline V gene, CDR1 is MNHNS and CDR2 is SASEGT. V was shortened by 2 bases and J by 9 bases, with 20 bases between the two germline ends. The CDR3 spells CASSESGPSRSGQYF. CDR3 DNA sequence: TGTGCCAGCAGTGAATCCGGACCTTCAAGAAGCGGGCAGTACTTC.

The gene calls are TRBV5-1 and TRBJ2-1; D uncertain. CDR3 length equals 16 residues. Trimming took off 0 bases at V and 3 bases at J, with 13 bases between the two ends. CDR1 SGHRS and CDR2 YFSETQ come from the germline V gene. The CDR3 DNA is TGCGCCAGCAGCTTGGCGAGAGGAGCCCACTACAATGAGCAGTTCTTC. It translates to CASSLARGAHYNEQFF. Based on the CDR3 plus reference TRBV5-1 and TRBJ2-1, the full variable domain is KAGVTQTPRYLIKTRGQQVTLSCSPISGHRSVSWYQQTPGQGLQFLFEYFSETQRNKGNFPGRFSGRQFSNSRSEMNVSTLELGDSALYLCASSLARGAHYNEQFFGPGTRLTVL.

This chain joins TRBV9 and TRBJ2-1; the match to TRBD1 covers 11 bases. This CDR3 has 16 residues. V trimming: 4 bases; J trimming: 8 bases; junction bases outside the gene matches: 11. Germline-derived CDR1 and CDR2 are SGDLS and YYNGEE. CDR3 bases: TGTGCCAGCAGCCCCTTTGGACAGGGGGCACTGGATGAGCAGTTCTTC. It codes for CASSPFGQGALDEQFF.

V usage is TRBV6-5 and J usage is TRBJ2-1, with 12 bases fitting TRBD2. Trimming at V came to 2 bases and at J to 4 bases, leaving 3 bases not matched to a gene. The germline gives CDR1 MNHEY, CDR2 SVGAGI. The CDR3 contains 16 residues. The DNA for the CDR3 is TGTGCCAGCAGTTACCTGACTAGCGGGAGTTACAATGAGCAGTTCTTC. This encodes CASSYLTSGSYNEQFF.

V usage is TRBV7-6 and J usage is TRBJ1-3, with D possibly being TRBD1 (5 bases). Per germline, CDR1 SGHVS and CDR2 FNYEAQ. The CDR3 is made up of 16 amino acids. Trimming took off 3 bases at V and 3 bases at J, with 15 bases between the two ends. CDR3 loop: CASSLTAGGLGNTIYF. The CDR3 bases are TGTGCCAGCAGCTTGACGGCGGGGGGTCTTGGAAACACCATATATTTT.

The genes are TRBV11-3 and TRBJ2-5; possibly TRBD2 for D (6 bases). The germline CDR1 and CDR2 sequences are SGHNT and YENEEA. The germline V and J ends were trimmed by 5 bases and 4 bases, with 20 bases remaining between them. The CDR3 loop spans 16 amino acids. CDR3 sequence (DNA): TGTGCCAGCAGCCCGGTAGTGGGCGGGACCGGAGAGACCCAGTACTTC. Translating it yields CASSPVVGGTGETQYF.

The rearrangement joins TRBV7-9 to TRBJ1-4; a possible D gene is TRBD1 (5 bases). V dropped 5 bases and J dropped 4 bases, with 17 bases sitting between them. Germline-derived CDR1 and CDR2 are SEHNR and FQNEAQ (reference sequence). This CDR3 region has 16 residues. This CDR3 is CASSNLQEIFNEKLFF. The CDR3 nucleotides are TGTGCCAGCAGCAACCTACAGGAAATTTTTAATGAAAAACTGTTTTTT.

V is TRBV7-2 and J is TRBJ2-1; possible D gene TRBD1, 6 bases. V dropped 5 bases and J dropped 2 bases, with 10 bases sitting between them. This CDR3 region has 14 residues. CDR1 SGHTA and CDR2 FQGNSA come from the germline V gene. The DNA for the CDR3 is TGTGCCAGCAGCCGTGGGACAACCTACAATGAGCAGTTCTTC. Translation gives CASSRGTTYNEQFF.

This clone appeared once. CDR3 protein: CASSLEGQALYEQYF. The CDR3 coding sequence is TGTGCCAGCAGCTTAGAGGGACAGGCCCTCTACGAGCAGTACTTC. The chain uses TRBV7-2 and TRBJ2-7; 8 bases are a match to TRBD1. Trimming at V came to 1 base and at J to 3 bases, leaving 5 bases not matched to a gene. CDR1 is SGHTA, CDR2 FQGNSA, per germline. The CDR3 loop spans 15 amino acids.

CDR3 sequence: CASSPSRTGGGETQYF. DNA for the CDR3: TGTGCCAGCAGTCCATCTCGGACAGGGGGTGGGGAGACCCAGTACTTC. J is TRBJ2-5 and V is TRBV28; 10 bases map to TRBD1. The germline CDR1 and CDR2 sequences are MDHEN and SYDVKM. The ends lost 5 bases at V and 5 bases at J; junction bases unmatched: 11. The CDR3 length is 16 residues.

V and J are TRBV4-1 and TRBJ1-1, with 12 bases matching TRBD1. Germline lookup yields CDR1 MGHRA and CDR2 YSYEKL. J was trimmed by 5 bases and V by 1 base; bases with no gene match: 5. CDR3 length equals 16 residues. For the CDR3, the DNA is TGCGCCAGCAGCCAAGCGGGGACAGGGGGCGGGACTGAAGCTTTCTTT. Residues: CASSQAGTGGGTEAFF.

A word on this clone: One end of the junction is discordant with germline, which a read error may explain. The V call is TRBV7-7, the J call TRBJ2-3, with TRBD2 identical over 10 bases. This CDR3 is built from 16 residues. Germline V gene data show CDR1 as SSHAT and CDR2 as FNYEAQ (reference sequence). The CDR3 is CASSLRVAGGPDTQYF. The CDR3 DNA reads as TGTGCTAGCAGCTTACGGGTAGCGGGAGGCCCAGATACGCAGTATTTT.

The chain carries TRBV27 and TRBJ2-5; 8 bases are a match to TRBD2. The J segment lost 1 base and the V segment lost 5 bases, leaving 6 bases of the junction unmatched. Germline CDR1 and CDR2: MNHEY and SMNVEV (reference sequence). The CDR3 totals 15 residues. The CDR3 loop reads CASSQIAGPQETQYF. In nucleotides, the CDR3 is TGTGCCAGCAGTCAAATAGCGGGGCCCCAAGAGACCCAGTACTTC.

This chain links TRBV4-3 with TRBJ2-7, with 9 nucleotides matching TRBD2. Germline V CDR1 and CDR2: LGHNA, YSLEER. Trimming at V came to 2 bases and at J to 1 base, leaving 3 bases not matched to a gene. The CDR3 covers 15 residues. The CDR3 sequence is CASSQLSGRSYEQYF. CDR3 DNA: TGCGCCAGCAGCCAATTGAGCGGGAGGTCCTACGAGCAGTACTTC.

V gene TRBV7-3 combines with J gene TRBJ1-1, with 7 bases matching TRBD1. The CDR3 is made up of 13 amino acids. Looked up from germline, CDR1 is SGHTA and CDR2 is FQGTGA. V lost 8 bases and J lost 1; bases outside the gene matches: 4. This chain's CDR3 is CASGQGGNTEAFF. In DNA, the CDR3 is TGTGCCAGCGGGCAGGGGGGGAACACTGAAGCTTTCTTT.

The chain is built from TRBV28 and TRBJ2-5; TRBD2 agrees at 13 bases. The V and J ends lost 3 bases and 2 bases, in that order; junction bases with no gene match: 3. Germline V gene sequence: CDR1 MDHEN, CDR2 SYDVKM. CDR3 length: 16 amino acids. The CDR3 DNA follows: TGTGCCAGCAGTTTCTTGACTAGCGGGGGGCAAGAGACCCAGTACTTC. It translates to CASSFLTSGGQETQYF.

This sequence joins TRBV2 and TRBJ2-5, with a weak D call TRBD1 (6 bases). Per the germline V gene, CDR1 is SNHLY and CDR2 is FYNNEI. The CDR3 is 15 residues long. V lost 6 bases to trimming and J lost 5 bases, with 19 bases between them. As DNA, the CDR3 is TGTGCCAGCAGCCCAGGGGACCATGGGGAGGAGACCCAGTACTTC. Amino acids: CASSPGDHGEETQYF.

The chain combines TRBV2 with TRBJ2-1, with 10 positions matching TRBD2. This CDR3 is built from 13 residues. Trimming took 8 bases from V and 10 from J; bases not matched to a gene: 8. Germline CDR1 reads SNHLY; CDR2 reads FYNNEI. The CDR3 here is CASFERGGWEQFF. CDR3 coding DNA: TGTGCCAGCTTTGAGCGGGGGGGCTGGGAGCAGTTCTTC.

V is TRBV29-1 and J is TRBJ2-5; 11 bases match TRBD2. The CDR3 length is 18 residues. Germline V gene lookup returns CDR1 SQVTM and CDR2 ANQGSEA. V dropped 3 bases and J dropped 4; count of bases not matched to a gene: 16. CDR3 amino acids: CSVDFPSGGPERAETQYF. CDR3 DNA: TGCAGCGTTGACTTTCCTAGCGGGGGGCCAGAGCGTGCAGAGACCCAGTACTTC. The full variable domain, rest sourced from reference TRBV29-1 and TRBJ2-5, is SAVISQKPSRDICQRGTSLTIQCQVDSQVTMMFWYRQQPGQSLTLIATANQGSEATYESGFVIDKFPISRPNLTFSTLTVSNMSPEDSSIYLCSVDFPSGGPERAETQYFGPGTRLLVL.

This chain connects TRBV19 to TRBJ1-2; D might be TRBD1 (5 bases). V lost 3 bases and J 4 bases, leaving 9 bases between the germline ends. Germline V lookup: CDR1 LNHDA, CDR2 SQIVND (reference sequence). The CDR3 consists of 13 residues. This CDR3 reads CASSIRVSYGYTF. As DNA, the CDR3 is TGTGCCAGTAGTATCAGGGTGAGCTATGGCTACACCTTC.

This clone came up a few times. J is TRBJ1-3 and V is TRBV5-5; D gene unclear. CDR3 size: 15 residues. V lost 0 bases and J lost 2, with 9 bases in between. Germline-derived CDR1 and CDR2 are SGHKS and YYEKEE (reference sequence). CDR3 residues: CASSLVGIAGNTIYF. The DNA for the CDR3 is TGTGCCAGCAGCTTGGTTGGCATCGCTGGAAACACCATATATTTT. Full variable domain (missing parts from reference TRBV5-5 and TRBJ1-3): DAGVTQSPTHLIKTRGQQVTLRCSPISGHKSVSWYQQVLGQGPQFIFQYYEKEERGRGNFPDRFSARQFPNYSSELNVNALLLGDSALYLCASSLVGIAGNTIYFGEGSWLTVV.

This sequence joins TRBV7-9 and TRBJ2-3; no definite D call. The CDR3 totals 12 residues. The ends were cut back, 11 bases at V and 1 base at J, with 10 bases in the middle. The V gene's germline CDR1 is SEHNR and CDR2 FQNEAQ (reference sequence). The CDR3 here is CASRLGTDTQYF. DNA for the CDR3: TGTGCCTCACGGTTGGGCACAGATACGCAGTATTTT.